This T cell receptor beta chain was captured in a study of blood T cell repertoires in COVID-19. Background on the study: Collection of acute and convalescent COVID-19 samples took place in the United States, Italy and Spain.

The method was immunoSEQ multiplex PCR; TCRdb's version includes in-frame clones alone and lacks a portion of them. The top ten hold under 5.5% of the sample, which has a few hundred thousand clones, 80% to 85% seen once. Sequencing input: peripheral blood. The source of this sequence is a man aged 60 to 75 with acute or convalescent COVID-19.

CDR3 amino acids: CASGFPGRDNTDTQYF. The CDR3 DNA follows: TGTGCTAGTGGTTTTCCGGGGAGGGATAACACAGATACGCAGTATTTT. This chain links TRBV12-5 with TRBJ2-3; 7 bases fit TRBD2. V gave up 3 bases and J gave up 2 bases; unmatched junction bases: 8. Germline V gives CDR1 LGHNT, CDR2 FRNRAP. CDR3 length: 16 residues. The variable domain in full, completed from reference TRBV12-5 and TRBJ2-3, reads DARVTQTPRHKVTEMGQEVTMRCQPILGHNTVFWYRQTMMQGLELLAYFRNRAPLDDSGMPKDRFSAEMPDATLATLKIQPSEPRDSAVYFCASGFPGRDNTDTQYFGPGTRLTVL.